The sequence of this T cell receptor (beta chain) was determined in a study of beta chain features in type 1 diabetes. Study results and limitations: Sequencing from cDNA could over-represent high-TCR-expressing cells. Type 1 diabetes patients had TCRB CDR3s that were shorter (moderately but significantly so) in all four CD4+ subsets.

There are a few counts of this clone. The antigen is unknown. All of the isolated RNA was reverse transcribed, so expressed TCRB transcripts were sequenced. Profiling relied on immunoSEQ multiplex PCR, and the TCRdb table lists in-frame clones only, not all of them. The data show 500,000 to 650,000 clones, around 11% seen once. Per germline, CDR1 SGHTA and CDR2 FQGNSA. This CDR3 is 16 amino acids long. Between the trimmed V and J ends, which lost 2 bases and 2 bases, there was a span of 12 bases. The clonotype comes from a man aged 25-45 years with type 1 diabetes. Sequencing was performed on naive CD4+ T cells from blood. The chain couples TRBV7-2 to TRBJ2-2, with D possibly called TRBD1 or TRBD2 (6 bases each). The CDR3 DNA reads TGTGCCAGCAGCTTACAAGGGGGGCGTAACACCGGGGAGCTGTTTTTT. This sequence encodes CASSLQGGRNTGELFF.